The 6 T cell receptor beta chains presented below share a single source sample, sequenced in a study of cytomegalovirus exposure and HLA in healthy donors (dated by TCRdb to about 2017). Library preparation used the immunoSEQ multiplex PCR assay. The multiplex PCR relied on a mix of 60 forward primers for TCR Vbeta segments and 13 reverse primers for TCR Jbeta segments. TCRdb obtained this table from immuneACCESS and retained in-frame rearrangements with V and J assigned. These tables miss some clones; where compared with another copy, unresolved V genes account for less than half of the shortfall, and the remainder is unexplained. The sample profile shows 120,000 or so clones; about 84% of them were found once. The ten largest clonotypes hold approximately 4% of the sample. Source material: PBMCs. The receptors originated from a man between 18 and 29 years old in good health and CMV-seropositive.

The chain employs TRBV28 and TRBJ1-6, with 10 bases lining up with TRBD1. The CDR3 totals 15 residues. Germline V gene sequence: CDR1 MDHEN, CDR2 SYDVKM. V gave up 5 bases and J gave up 7 bases; unmatched junction bases: 5. This CDR3 reads CASSGGQGNNSPLHF. The DNA for the CDR3 is TGTGCCAGCAGTGGGGGACAGGGGAACAATTCACCCCTCCACTTT.

This rearrangement joins TRBV30 to TRBJ2-7; 9 nucleotides match TRBD2. The germline V gene has CDR1 GTSNPN and CDR2 SVGIG (reference sequence). V was pared by 0 bases and J by 6 bases, with 15 bases of the junction left unmatched. CDR3 length: 17 residues. DNA of the CDR3: TGTGCCTGGAGTGTTAGGGAGAGAGGTGCGGGAGGGGCCGAGCAGTACTTC. Amino acid sequence: CAWSVRERGAGGAEQYF. Based on the CDR3 plus reference TRBV30 and TRBJ2-7, the full variable domain is SQTIHQWPATLVQPVGSPLSLECTVEGTSNPNLYWYRQAAGRGLQLLFYSVGIGQISSEVPQNLSASRPQDRQFILSSKKLLLSDSGFYLCAWSVRERGAGGAEQYFGPGTRLTVT.

The chain recombines TRBV7-6 with TRBJ2-7; the D is unclear. CDR1 and CDR2 (germline): SGHVS, FNYEAQ. The CDR3 length is 13 residues. V gave up 0 bases and J gave up 4 bases, with 7 bases separating them. Here the CDR3 reads CASSLAVQYEQYF. CDR3 nucleotides: TGTGCCAGCAGCTTAGCTGTTCAATACGAGCAGTACTTC. Together with reference TRBV7-6 and TRBJ2-7, the CDR3 gives the full variable domain: GAGVSQSPRYKVTKRGQDVALRCDPISGHVSLYWYRQALGQGPEFLTYFNYEAQQDKSGLPNDRFSAERPEGSISTLTIQRTEQRDSAMYRCASSLAVQYEQYFGPGTRLTVT.

This chain uses TRBV14 with TRBJ2-7, with a tentative D call TRBD2 (6 bases). CDR1 is SGHDN, CDR2 FVKESK, per germline. The length of the CDR3 is 17 residues. V lost 2 bases to trimming and J lost 0 bases, with 17 bases between them. The CDR3 region is CASSQTLGGPRSYEQYF. CDR3 bases: TGTGCCAGCAGCCAAACTCTGGGGGGACCACGCTCCTACGAGCAGTACTTC.

The rearrangement links TRBV2 to TRBJ2-5; TRBD2 matches at 9 bases. Germline CDR1 SNHLY, CDR2 FYNNEI. The CDR3 spans 14 residues. V gave up 6 bases and J gave up 2 bases; unmatched junction bases: 4. In DNA form, the CDR3 reads TGTGCCAGCAGCAAAACTAGCGGGCAAGAGACCCAGTACTTC. This gives the protein CASSKTSGQETQYF.

The chain recombines TRBV7-8 with TRBJ1-2, with TRBD1 identical over 9 bases. Germline trimming cut 5 bases from V and 1 base from J; bases unmatched to any gene: 5. CDR1 and CDR2 from the germline V gene are SGHVS and FQNEAQ. This CDR3 spans 15 amino acids. The CDR3 loop reads CASSRRQGGNYGYTF. In DNA form, the CDR3 reads TGTGCCAGCAGCCGACGACAGGGGGGTAACTATGGCTACACCTTC.